Below, 22 T cell receptor beta chains from the same sample are listed, as sequenced in a study of blood T cell dynamics during melanoma immunotherapy. Using immunoSEQ multiplex PCR, the repertoire was profiled, and TCRdb retains in-frame clones only, with some absent. The sample has roughly 13,000 clones; about 90% are singletons. Time point given: pre-treatment baseline. The sample here was effector memory CD8+ T cells from blood, taken from a patient treated with checkpoint blockade. The receptors were sampled from a human donor with melanoma.

This clone came up once. The rearrangement uses TRBV4-3 and TRBJ2-7; TRBD2 agrees at 9 bases. The V segment lost 0 bases and the J segment 6 bases; nucleotides outside the gene matches: 9. CDR3 size: 16 residues. Germline CDR1 and CDR2: LGHNA and YSLEER. This chain's CDR3 is CASSQDTGGRASEQYF. The CDR3 DNA reads TGCGCCAGCAGCCAAGATACGGGCGGGAGGGCCTCCGAGCAGTACTTC.

In its sample, this clone was seen once. V usage is TRBV5-8 and J usage is TRBJ2-7; 9 nucleotides line up with TRBD2. The CDR3 contains 16 residues. With 2 bases clipped from V and 5 bases from J, the junction kept 11 bases outside the gene matches. Germline V lookup: CDR1 SGHTS, CDR2 YDEGEE. In DNA form, the CDR3 reads TGTGCCAGCAGCTTAGGTAGCGGGAGCACGGGCGACGAGCAGTACTTC. This translates into CASSLGSGSTGDEQYF. The entire variable domain, with the rest obtained from reference TRBV5-8 and TRBJ2-7, is as follows: EAGVTQSPTHLIKTRGQQATLRCSPISGHTSVYWYQQALGLGLQFLLWYDEGEERNRGNFPPRFSGRQFPNYSSELNVNALELEDSALYLCASSLGSGSTGDEQYFGPGTRLTVT.

Concerning this clone itself: Other DNA sequences within the sample encode an identical CDR3. The chain joins TRBV27 to TRBJ1-5, with D possibly being TRBD1 (5 bases). Germline CDR1 and CDR2: MNHEY and SMNVEV (reference sequence). This CDR3 spans 14 amino acids. The germline V and J ends were trimmed by 2 bases and 0 bases, with 5 bases remaining between them. In nucleotides, the CDR3 is TGTGCCAGCAGTTTACAGGGTAGCAATCAGCCCCAGCATTTT. Translation gives CASSLQGSNQPQHF.

The V gene is TRBV6-5, the J gene TRBJ1-1; D unclear. This CDR3 contains 15 residues. CDR1 MNHEY and CDR2 SVGAGI come from the germline V gene. With 3 bases removed from V and 0 bases from J, the gap between germline ends came to 11 bases. CDR3 DNA sequence: TGTGCCAGCAGTTATTTGAGAGGGATGAACACTGAAGCTTTCTTT. Amino acids: CASSYLRGMNTEAFF.

V usage is TRBV5-1 and J usage is TRBJ2-7; D remains ambiguous. This CDR3 spans 16 amino acids. Trimming shortened V by 4 bases and J by 2 bases, and 19 bases separated the two germline ends. Germline loops: CDR1 SGHRS, CDR2 YFSETQ. CDR3 bases: TGCGCCAGCAGCCTGGAGTGGTCGGCAGGCGCCTACGAGCAGTACTTC. Protein: CASSLEWSAGAYEQYF.

This clone was counted between two and nine times. This CDR3 reads CASSLLGMGYEQYF. The CDR3 bases are TGTGCCAGCAGTTTACTTGGAATGGGCTACGAGCAGTACTTC. The V gene is TRBV27, the J gene TRBJ2-7, with D unclear. Trimming removed 2 bases at V and 3 bases at J, with 11 bases between. CDR1 is MNHEY, CDR2 SMNVEV, per germline (reference sequence). CDR3 length equals 14 residues.

The rearrangement links TRBV27 to TRBJ2-1; unclear D gene. The ends were cut back, 5 bases at V and 4 bases at J, with 15 bases in the middle. The CDR3 runs to 15 residues. In germline, CDR1 is MNHEY, CDR2 SMNVEV (reference sequence). The CDR3 sequence is CASSLLETRYNEQFF. CDR3 DNA sequence: TGTGCCAGCAGTCTACTGGAGACTCGTTACAATGAGCAGTTCTTC.

This clone was observed a single time. CDR3 region: CAISDSTRGPSGANVLTF. As DNA, the CDR3 is TGTGCCATCAGTGACTCAACTAGGGGCCCGTCTGGGGCCAACGTCCTGACTTTC. The rearrangement uses TRBV10-3 and TRBJ2-6, with D perhaps assigned TRBD1 or TRBD2 (5 bases each). Germline CDR1 is ENHRY and CDR2 is SYGVKD. Trimming pared 3 bases from V and 1 base from J, leaving 16 bases between. This CDR3 has 18 residues.

The rearrangement links TRBV4-1 to TRBJ2-7, with 11 bases lining up with TRBD2. Germline lookup yields CDR1 MGHRA and CDR2 YSYEKL. The J segment lost 5 bases and the V segment lost 5 bases, leaving 5 bases of the junction unmatched. The CDR3 is made up of 14 amino acids. DNA for the CDR3: TGCGCCAGCAGCGGGCTAGCGGGAGGCCACGAGCAGTACTTC. Encoded protein: CASSGLAGGHEQYF.

The CDR3 region has the DNA TGTGCCAGCAGCCCCCGACTGAATGAGCAGTTCTTC. It encodes CASSPRLNEQFF. The chain joins TRBV9 to TRBJ2-1; D remains ambiguous. V was cut by 4 bases and J by 7 bases, with 9 bases left in between. This CDR3 is 12 amino acids long. Germline-derived CDR1 and CDR2 are SGDLS and YYNGEE.

The chain is built from TRBV5-1 and TRBJ2-5, with TRBD2 matching over 7 bases. The J call may be mistaken, given a closer DNA end match to TRBJ2-7. The germline V gene encodes CDR1 SGHRS and CDR2 YFSETQ. The CDR3 totals 14 residues. CDR3 nucleotide sequence: TGCGCCAGCAGCCAAGGACTAGAGTTCGACGAGCAGTACTTC. Its protein is CASSQGLEFDEQYF.

The chain couples TRBV19 to TRBJ1-1; possible D gene TRBD1, 5 bases. CDR3 length: 13 residues. CDR1 and CDR2 from the germline V gene are LNHDA and SQIVND (reference sequence). V shed 10 bases and J shed 1 base, with 13 bases lying between them. The CDR3 DNA reads as TGTGCCACCTCCTGGGGGGGGAACACTGAAGCTTTCTTT. This gives the protein CATSWGGNTEAFF.

The chain couples TRBV7-9 to TRBJ1-6; D remains ambiguous. CDR1 SEHNR and CDR2 FQNEAQ come from the germline V gene (reference sequence). The germline V and J ends were trimmed by 5 bases and 4 bases, with 6 bases remaining between them. The CDR3 sequence is 13 residues long. The CDR3 region is CASSRTYNSPLHF. The CDR3 region has the DNA TGTGCCAGCAGCCGGACTTATAATTCACCCCTCCACTTT. The full variable domain, rest sourced from reference TRBV7-9 and TRBJ1-6, is DTGVSQNPRHKITKRGQNVTFRCDPISEHNRLYWYRQTLGQGPEFLTYFQNEAQLEKSRLLSDRFSAERPKGSFSTLEIQRTEQGDSAMYLCASSRTYNSPLHFGNGTRLTVT.

The chain employs TRBV19 and TRBJ1-5, with a tentative D call TRBD1 (5 bases). This CDR3 region has 16 residues. Looked up from germline, CDR1 is LNHDA and CDR2 is SQIVND (reference sequence). V gave up 3 bases and J gave up 2 bases, with 14 bases separating them. CDR3 sequence: CASSIDAGMGNQPQHF. CDR3 DNA sequence: TGTGCCAGTAGTATTGACGCAGGGATGGGCAATCAGCCCCAGCATTTT.

CDR3 in amino acids: CASTTVHGQGDGYTF. CDR3 sequence (DNA): TGCGCCAGCACGACCGTTCACGGACAGGGGGATGGCTACACCTTC. V is TRBV4-3 and J is TRBJ1-2; 10 bases align to TRBD1. The CDR3 has 15 residues. The V and J ends lost 7 bases and 6 bases, in that order; junction bases with no gene match: 11. Germline CDR1 reads LGHNA; CDR2 reads YSLEER.

The rearrangement links TRBV4-1 to TRBJ2-7; 9 bases agree with TRBD2. CDR3 length: 14 residues. The V segment lost 3 bases and the J segment 6 bases; nucleotides outside the gene matches: 6. The germline CDR1 and CDR2 sequences are MGHRA and YSYEKL. DNA for the CDR3: TGCGCCAGCAGCCAGGTCCCGGGACTAGCCGAGCAGTACTTC. It codes for CASSQVPGLAEQYF.

V and J are TRBV19 and TRBJ1-6, with D possibly TRBD1 on 5 matching bases. CDR1 and CDR2 (germline): LNHDA, SQIVND (reference sequence). The CDR3 extends over 12 amino acids. Trimming removed 6 bases at V and 8 bases at J, with 8 bases between. The CDR3 DNA is TGTGCCAGTAGGGTAGGGGATTCACCCCTCCACTTT. Amino acid sequence: CASRVGDSPLHF.

This chain links TRBV27 with TRBJ2-2, with D perhaps TRBD2 (6 bases). Trimming removed 5 bases at V and 4 bases at J, with 17 bases between. There are 16 residues in the CDR3. The germline CDR1 and CDR2 sequences are MNHEY and SMNVEV (reference sequence). The CDR3 here is CASSSGVGGATGELFF. CDR3 sequence (DNA): TGTGCCAGCAGTAGTGGGGTAGGAGGGGCCACCGGGGAGCTGTTTTTT.

V is TRBV27 and J is TRBJ2-7; 9 bases agree with TRBD1. The CDR3 runs to 15 residues. Unmatched junction bases numbered 5, after V lost 2 bases and J lost 3 bases. Germline CDR1 reads MNHEY; CDR2 reads SMNVEV (reference sequence). DNA of the CDR3: TGTGCCAGCAGTTTAAGGTTGGACAGGGGCTACGAGCAGTACTTC. Amino acid sequence: CASSLRLDRGYEQYF.

The rearrangement joins TRBV27 to TRBJ1-2; TRBD1 aligns across 8 bases. After removal of 6 bases from V and 6 bases from J, the junction contained 9 bases not matched to a gene. Germline V CDR1 and CDR2: MNHEY, SMNVEV (reference sequence). There are 14 residues in the CDR3. CDR3 residues: CASRTLQGVDGYTF. Here the CDR3 DNA reads TGTGCCAGCAGGACCTTACAGGGGGTCGATGGCTACACCTTC.

The chain couples TRBV27 to TRBJ1-5; D not resolved. The CDR3 sequence is 14 residues long. V was trimmed by 5 bases and J by 2 bases, leaving 10 bases between them. Germline loops: CDR1 MNHEY, CDR2 SMNVEV (reference sequence). The CDR3 region is CASSESPGNQPQHF. The DNA for the CDR3 is TGTGCCAGCAGTGAGAGCCCTGGCAATCAGCCCCAGCATTTT.

In DNA form, the CDR3 reads TGTGCCAGCAGCGTGGGAGGGACAGGGGAAAATGAAAAACTGTTTTTT. It specifies CASSVGGTGENEKLFF. This sequence joins TRBV9 and TRBJ1-4, with 10 bases matching TRBD1. Germline CDR1 reads SGDLS; CDR2 reads YYNGEE. With 2 bases clipped from V and 5 bases from J, the junction kept 6 bases outside the gene matches. CDR3 length: 16 residues.